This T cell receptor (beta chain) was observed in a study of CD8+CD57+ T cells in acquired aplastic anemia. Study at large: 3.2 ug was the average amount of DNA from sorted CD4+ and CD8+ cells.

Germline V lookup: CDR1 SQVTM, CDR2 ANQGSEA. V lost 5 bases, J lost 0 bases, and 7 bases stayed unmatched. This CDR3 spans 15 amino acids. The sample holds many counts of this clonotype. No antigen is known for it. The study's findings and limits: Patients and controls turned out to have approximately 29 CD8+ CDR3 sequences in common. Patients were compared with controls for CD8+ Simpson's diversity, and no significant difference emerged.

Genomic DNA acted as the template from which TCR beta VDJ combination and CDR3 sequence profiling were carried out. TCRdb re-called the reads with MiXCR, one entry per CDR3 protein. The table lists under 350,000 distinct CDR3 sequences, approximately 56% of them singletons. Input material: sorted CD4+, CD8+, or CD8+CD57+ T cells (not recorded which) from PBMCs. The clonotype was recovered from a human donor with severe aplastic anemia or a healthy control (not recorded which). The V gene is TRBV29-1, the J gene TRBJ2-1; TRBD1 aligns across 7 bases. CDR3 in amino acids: CSVFTGVNSYNEQFF. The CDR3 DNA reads TGCAGCGTTTTTACAGGGGTCAACTCCTACAATGAGCAGTTCTTC.